This entry concerns a single T cell receptor beta chain. Its antigen is still unknown. TCRdb recomputed calls from the reads with MiXCR, one row per CDR3 protein. The sample consists of about 890,000 distinct CDR3 sequences, around 30% of them appearing once. Per germline, CDR1 SGHVS and CDR2 FNYEAQ. This CDR3 is 16 amino acids long. The V and J ends lost 2 bases and 7 bases respectively, with 21 bases between them. The source of the sample is a study of T cell repertoires in cytomegalovirus infection. This TCR came from a human donor in good health (CMV status not recorded). Some clones in this sample may be carry-over from other donors' samples. Source: cultured CD8+ T cells from PBMCs, taken from culture after CMV antigen stimulation. V and J are TRBV7-6 and TRBJ2-7, with D perhaps matching TRBD1 (5 bases). CDR3 residues: CASSLSSGPTLLEQYV. CDR3 sequence (DNA): TGTGCCAGCAGCTTAAGCTCAGGGCCTACGCTTTTGGAGCAGTACGTC.